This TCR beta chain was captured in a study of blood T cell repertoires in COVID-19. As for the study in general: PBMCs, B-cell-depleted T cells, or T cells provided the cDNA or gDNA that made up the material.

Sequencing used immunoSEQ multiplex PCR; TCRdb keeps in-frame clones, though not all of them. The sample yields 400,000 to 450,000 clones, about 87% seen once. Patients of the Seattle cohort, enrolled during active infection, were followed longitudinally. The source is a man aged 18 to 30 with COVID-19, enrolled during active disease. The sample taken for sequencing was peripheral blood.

DNA of the CDR3: TGTGCCAGCAGTTACGGTCCTATGCCCCTAAATGAGCAGTTCTTC. Encoded protein: CASSYGPMPLNEQFF. The chain links TRBV6-6 to TRBJ2-1; D unclear. Germline loops: CDR1 MNHNY, CDR2 SVGAGI (reference sequence). This CDR3 has 15 amino acids. V lost 2 bases and J lost 7, with 15 bases in between.